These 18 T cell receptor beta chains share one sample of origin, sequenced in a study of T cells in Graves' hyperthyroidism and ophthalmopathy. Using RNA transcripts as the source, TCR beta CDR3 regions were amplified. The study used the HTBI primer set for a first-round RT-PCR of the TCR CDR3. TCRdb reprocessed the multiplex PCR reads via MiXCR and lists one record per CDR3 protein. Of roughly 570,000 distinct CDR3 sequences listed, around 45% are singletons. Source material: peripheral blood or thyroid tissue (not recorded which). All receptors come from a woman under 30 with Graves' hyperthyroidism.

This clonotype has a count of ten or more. CDR3 coding DNA: TGTGCCAGCAGTCAGCAGGGTTACAATTCACCCCTCCACTTT. Amino acids: CASSQQGYNSPLHF. V is TRBV6-5 and J is TRBJ1-6; D is possibly TRBD1 (5 bases). V lost 5 bases and J 7 bases, leaving 12 bases between the germline ends. There are 14 residues in the CDR3. CDR1 and CDR2 (germline): MNHEY, SVGAGI.

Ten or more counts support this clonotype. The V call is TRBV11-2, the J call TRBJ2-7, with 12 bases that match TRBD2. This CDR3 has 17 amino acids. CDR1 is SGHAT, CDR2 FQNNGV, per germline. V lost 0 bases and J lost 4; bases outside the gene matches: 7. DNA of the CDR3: TGTGCCAGCAGCTTAGATCCCCCGACTAGCGGGAGTTACGAGCAGTACTTC. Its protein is CASSLDPPTSGSYEQYF.

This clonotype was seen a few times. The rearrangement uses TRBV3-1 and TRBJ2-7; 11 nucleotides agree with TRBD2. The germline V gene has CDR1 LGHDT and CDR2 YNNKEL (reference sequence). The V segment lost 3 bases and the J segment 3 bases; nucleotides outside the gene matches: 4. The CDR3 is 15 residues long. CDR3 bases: TGTGCCAGCAGCCATGCGGGACTAGCGGTCTACGAGCAGTACTTC. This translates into CASSHAGLAVYEQYF.

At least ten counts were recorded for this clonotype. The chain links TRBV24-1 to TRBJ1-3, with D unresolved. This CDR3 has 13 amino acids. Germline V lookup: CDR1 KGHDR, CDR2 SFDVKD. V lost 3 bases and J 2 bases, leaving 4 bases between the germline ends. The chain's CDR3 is CATSDLTGNTIYF. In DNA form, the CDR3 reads TGTGCCACCAGTGATCTAACTGGAAACACCATATATTTT.

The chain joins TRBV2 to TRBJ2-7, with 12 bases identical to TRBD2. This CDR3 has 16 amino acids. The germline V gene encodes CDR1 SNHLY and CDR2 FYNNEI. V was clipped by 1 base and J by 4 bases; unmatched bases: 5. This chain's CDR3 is CASSEGASGREYEQYF. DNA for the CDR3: TGTGCCAGCAGTGAAGGGGCTAGCGGGAGGGAATACGAGCAGTACTTC.

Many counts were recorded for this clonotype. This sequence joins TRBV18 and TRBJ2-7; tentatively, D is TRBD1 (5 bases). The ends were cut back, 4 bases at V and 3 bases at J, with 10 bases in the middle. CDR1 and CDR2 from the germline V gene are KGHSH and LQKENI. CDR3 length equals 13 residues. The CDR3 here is CASSQPQDYEQYF. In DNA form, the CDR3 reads TGTGCCAGCTCACAACCACAGGACTACGAGCAGTACTTC.

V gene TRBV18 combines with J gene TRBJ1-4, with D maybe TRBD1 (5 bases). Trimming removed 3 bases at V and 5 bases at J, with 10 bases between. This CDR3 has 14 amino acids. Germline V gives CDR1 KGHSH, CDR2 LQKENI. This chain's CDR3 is CASSPNGDNEKLFF. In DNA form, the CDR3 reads TGTGCCAGCTCACCTAACGGGGACAATGAAAAACTGTTTTTT.

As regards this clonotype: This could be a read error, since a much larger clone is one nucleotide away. The CDR3 bases are TGCGCCAGCAGCTCCTGGGCCGCGACCTACGAGCGGTACTTC. The encoded protein is CASSSWAATYERYF. The chain joins TRBV5-1 to TRBJ2-7; D unclear. Looked up from germline, CDR1 is SGHRS and CDR2 is YFSETQ. CDR3 size: 14 residues.

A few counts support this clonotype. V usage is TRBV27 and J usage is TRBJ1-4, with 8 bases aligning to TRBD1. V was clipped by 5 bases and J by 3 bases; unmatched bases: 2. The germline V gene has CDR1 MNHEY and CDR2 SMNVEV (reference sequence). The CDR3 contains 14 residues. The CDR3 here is CASSQDRANEKLFF. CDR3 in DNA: TGTGCCAGCAGTCAGGACAGGGCTAATGAAAAACTGTTTTTT.

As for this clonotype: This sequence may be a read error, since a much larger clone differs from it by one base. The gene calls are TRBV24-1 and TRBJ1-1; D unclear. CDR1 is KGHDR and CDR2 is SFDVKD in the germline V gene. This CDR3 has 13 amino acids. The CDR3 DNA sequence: TGTGCCGCCAGTGATTTGTGGGGAACTGAAGCTTTCTTT. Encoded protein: CAASDLWGTEAFF.

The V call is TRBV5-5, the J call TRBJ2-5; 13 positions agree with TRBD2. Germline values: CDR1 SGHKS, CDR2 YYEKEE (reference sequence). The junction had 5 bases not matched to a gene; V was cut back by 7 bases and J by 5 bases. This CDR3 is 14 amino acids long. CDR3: CASGLAGEGETQYF. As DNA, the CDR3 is TGTGCCAGCGGACTAGCGGGAGAGGGGGAGACCCAGTACTTC.

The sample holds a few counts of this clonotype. The CDR3 reads CASSQEGGGRGEKLFF. In DNA form, the CDR3 reads TGTGCCAGCAGCCAAGAAGGTGGGGGAAGGGGGGAAAAACTGTTTTTT. V is TRBV4-2 and J is TRBJ1-4; tentatively, D is TRBD1 (6 bases). V was pared by 0 bases and J by 8 bases, with 16 bases between. Per germline, CDR1 LGHNA and CDR2 YNFKEQ. The CDR3 contains 16 residues.

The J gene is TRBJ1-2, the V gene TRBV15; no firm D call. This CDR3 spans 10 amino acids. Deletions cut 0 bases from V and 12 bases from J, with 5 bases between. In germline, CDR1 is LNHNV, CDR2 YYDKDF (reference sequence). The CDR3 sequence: CATSRDGDTF. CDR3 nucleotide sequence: TGTGCCACCAGCAGAGATGGGGACACCTTC.

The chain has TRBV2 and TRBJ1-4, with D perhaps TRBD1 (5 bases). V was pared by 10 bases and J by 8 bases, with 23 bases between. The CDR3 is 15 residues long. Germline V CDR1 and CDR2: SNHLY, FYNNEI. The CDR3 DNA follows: TGTGCCACCAATCCCCCGGGACGTGAGGGGGAAAAACTGTTTTTT. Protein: CATNPPGREGEKLFF.

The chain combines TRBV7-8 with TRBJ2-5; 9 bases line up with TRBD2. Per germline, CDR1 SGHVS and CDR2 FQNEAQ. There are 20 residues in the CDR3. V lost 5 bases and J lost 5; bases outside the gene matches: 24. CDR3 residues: CASSIPTANTGAGGSETQYF. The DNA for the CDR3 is TGTGCCAGCAGCATACCGACAGCGAACACCGGGGCGGGAGGGTCGGAGACCCAGTACTTC.

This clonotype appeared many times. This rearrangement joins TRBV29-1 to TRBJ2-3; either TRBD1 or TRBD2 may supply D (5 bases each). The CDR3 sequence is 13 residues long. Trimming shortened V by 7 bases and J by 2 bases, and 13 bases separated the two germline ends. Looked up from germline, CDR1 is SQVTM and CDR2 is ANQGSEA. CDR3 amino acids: CSAEGLITDTQYF. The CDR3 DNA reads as TGCAGCGCAGAGGGGCTGATCACAGATACGCAGTATTTT.

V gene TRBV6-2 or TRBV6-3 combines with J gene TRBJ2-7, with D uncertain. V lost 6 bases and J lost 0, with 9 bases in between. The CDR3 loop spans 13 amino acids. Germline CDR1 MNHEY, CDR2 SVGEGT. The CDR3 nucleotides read TGTGCCAGCAGAAGCGCTTCCTCCTACGAGCAGTACTTC. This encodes CASRSASSYEQYF.

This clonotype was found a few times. The CDR3 sequence: CAWRDSTRAFF. The CDR3 DNA sequence: TGTGCCTGGAGGGACAGCACTCGGGCTTTCTTT. The J gene is TRBJ1-1, the V gene TRBV30; D may be TRBD1 (6 bases). Trimming removed 3 bases at V and 11 bases at J, with 13 bases between. Per the germline V gene, CDR1 is GTSNPN and CDR2 is SVGIG (reference sequence). This CDR3 comprises 11 residues. Using reference TRBV30 and TRBJ1-1 for the parts outside the CDR3, the full variable domain is SQTIHQWPATLVQPVGSPLSLECTVEGTSNPNLYWYRQAAGRGLQLLFYSVGIGQISSEVPQNLSASRPQDRQFILSSKKLLLSDSGFYLCAWRDSTRAFFGQGTRLTVV.